This TCR beta chain was retrieved from a study of monozygotic twins with inflammatory bowel disease. Notes on the study in general: IBD patients exhibited fewer clonotypes shared with other individuals than healthy twins, particularly with disease activity.

One entry per CDR3 protein, without DNA, is what TCRdb gives after re-calling the 5' RACE reads. The sample's table shows about 300,000 distinct CDR3 sequences. Germline CDR1 is SGDLS and CDR2 is YYNGEE. The CDR3 is made up of 16 amino acids. Concerning this clonotype: The antigen is not known.

The sequence came from a human donor with ulcerative colitis or Crohn's disease, or a healthy co-twin of an affected twin (not recorded which). The rearrangement joins TRBV9 to TRBJ2-1; without DNA, the TCRdb call of TRBD2 cannot be checked. Input material: blood. This chain's CDR3 is CASSPPGILAGSEQFF.